The source of this T cell receptor (beta chain) is a study of T cell repertoires in cytomegalovirus infection. The wider study: An indication of both CMV infection and matching HLA type came from public TCR beta signatures.

Ten or more counts support this clonotype. No antigen is known for it. TCRdb redid the calling of the reads with MiXCR, one entry per CDR3 protein. The sample holds nearly 700,000 distinct CDR3 sequences, around a third seen once. The CDR3 totals 14 residues. Trimming took 5 bases from V and 5 from J, leaving 13 bases between them. Per germline, CDR1 SGHTA and CDR2 FQGNSA. The sequence derives from a human donor in good health (CMV status not recorded). Some clones in this sample may be carry-over from other donors' samples. The V and J genes are TRBV7-2 and TRBJ2-1; the D gene is possibly TRBD2 (6 bases). Sequencing used cultured PBMCs, obtained from culture after CMV antigen stimulation. The CDR3 DNA reads TGTGCCAGCAGCCTGGAGGGCCGTGACAATGAGCAGTTCTTC. Residues: CASSLEGRDNEQFF.